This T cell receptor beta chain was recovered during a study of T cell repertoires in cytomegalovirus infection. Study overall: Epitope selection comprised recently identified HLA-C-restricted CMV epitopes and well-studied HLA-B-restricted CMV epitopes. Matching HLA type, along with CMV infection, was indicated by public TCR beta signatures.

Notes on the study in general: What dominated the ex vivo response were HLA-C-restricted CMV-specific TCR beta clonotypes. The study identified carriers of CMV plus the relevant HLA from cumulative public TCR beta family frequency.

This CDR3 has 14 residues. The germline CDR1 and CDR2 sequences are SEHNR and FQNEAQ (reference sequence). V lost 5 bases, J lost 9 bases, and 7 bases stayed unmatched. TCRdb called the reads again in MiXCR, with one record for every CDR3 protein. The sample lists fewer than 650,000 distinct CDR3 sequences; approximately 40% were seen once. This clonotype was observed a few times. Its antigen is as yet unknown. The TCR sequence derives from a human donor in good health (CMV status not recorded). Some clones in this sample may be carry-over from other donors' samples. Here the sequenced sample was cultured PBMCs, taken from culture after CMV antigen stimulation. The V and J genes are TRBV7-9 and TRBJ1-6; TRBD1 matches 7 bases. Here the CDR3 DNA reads TGTGCCAGCAGCCTGCTGCGGGACAGTTCACCCCTCCACTTT. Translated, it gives CASSLLRDSSPLHF.